What follows describes a single T cell receptor (beta chain). Its antigen is unknown. The protocol was immunoSEQ multiplex PCR, while the TCRdb copy is restricted to in-frame clones and leaves out a portion. The table shows some 25,000 clones, with under 85% occurring only once. Germline-derived CDR1 and CDR2 are MNHEY and SVGAGI. The germline V and J ends were trimmed by 5 bases and 7 bases, with 8 bases remaining between them. CDR3 size: 11 residues. The data derive from a study of lymphopenia after photon versus proton radiotherapy. Overall study results and limits: Larger post-nadir TCR diversity loss correlated inversely with survival in deceased patients. Post-nadir diversity loss with photons came from oligoclonal expansion, particularly CD8+ Temra cells.

V usage is TRBV6-5 and J usage is TRBJ1-2; no clear D. The source of this sequence is a woman in her fifties or sixties with pancreatic cancer. The source material was peripheral blood, sampled from a patient treated with photon-based radiotherapy. The CDR3 is CASSPEFGYTF. CDR3 coding DNA: TGTGCCAGCAGTCCCGAGTTTGGCTACACCTTC.